This TCR beta chain was recorded in a study of T cell responses to AZD1222 COVID-19 vaccine. Study observations and caveats: Repertoire collection took place solely once the T cell response had peaked. Baseline antibody screening turned up just 6 or 7 seropositive AZD1222 recipients. Spike was spanned by vaccine-associated CD4 TCRs, which were dominant at 160-218 and 743-854.

Sequencing used immunoSEQ multiplex PCR; TCRdb keeps in-frame clones, though not all of them. The repertoire holds 200,000 or so clones, with almost 95% as singletons. After removal of 3 bases from V and 8 bases from J, the junction contained 9 bases not matched to a gene. Germline V gives CDR1 KGHSH, CDR2 LQKENI. The CDR3 contains 14 residues. Concerning this clone: Its antigen is unidentified.

This specimen consisted of peripheral blood, obtained on day 0 of AZD1222 vaccination. The TCR originated in an adult in good health. The chain couples TRBV18 to TRBJ1-1; TRBD1 matches 7 bases. The CDR3, as DNA: TGTGCCAGCTCACCTGGACAGGTCCGACGGGAAGCTTTCTTT. This codes for CASSPGQVRREAFF.